The text below deals with one T cell receptor beta chain. This record belongs to a study of blood T cell repertoires in COVID-19. Looking at the study overall: Samples came from the United States, Italy and Spain, spanning acute and convalescent COVID-19.

Seattle patients were enrolled while actively infected and followed longitudinally. The V gene's germline CDR1 is GTSNPN and CDR2 SVGIG (reference sequence). The germline V and J ends were trimmed by 7 bases and 4 bases, with 14 bases remaining between them. This CDR3 comprises 13 residues. The authors' processing: By means of reference gene primer amplification, nucleated cell counts were estimated. The protocol was immunoSEQ multiplex PCR, while the TCRdb copy is restricted to in-frame clones and leaves out a portion. V and J calls and clone size are copied from that table; D and trimming were computed from the DNA. The data contain around 80,000 clones, over 75% of them singletons.

The chain is built from TRBV30 and TRBJ1-3, with D tentatively TRBD1 (5 bases). Sequences were obtained from peripheral blood. This receptor was obtained from a middle-aged man with COVID-19, enrolled during active disease. CDR3 amino acids: CASGWGVGNTIYF. In nucleotides, the CDR3 is TGTGCCTCCGGCTGGGGGGTAGGAAACACCATATATTTT.